A selection of T cell receptor beta chains follows, all from one sample in a study of T cell responses to AZD1222 COVID-19 vaccine. The repertoire was sequenced with immunoSEQ multiplex PCR; TCRdb's copy has only in-frame clones and lacks some. This repertoire shows about 160,000 clones, around 94% found once; its top ten account for roughly 1.3%. The sequenced sample was peripheral blood, obtained on day 0 of AZD1222 vaccination. The receptors derive from an adult in good health. Each CDR3 is given with its conserved first and last residue. D genes are given only for firm matches. Expanded clones are given a class, and other clones once, few, many or no size at all.

D gene	J gene	V gene	clone size	CDR3 protein	CDR3 DNA
-	TRBJ1-5	TRBV3-1/TRBV3-2	-	CASSQDSGPHQPQHF	TGTGCCAGCAGCCAAGATTCTGGGCCTCATCAGCCCCAGCATTTT
-	TRBJ1-3	TRBV10-2	-	CASSASGGSGNTIYF	TGCGCCAGCAGTGCATCCGGAGGCTCTGGAAACACCATATATTTT
-	TRBJ1-2	TRBV6-5	-	CASSWAGGALRGYTF	TGTGCCAGCAGTTGGGCGGGGGGCGCTTTACGTGGCTACACCTTC
TRBD2	TRBJ2-5	TRBV2	-	CAGLAGGKETQYF	TGTGCCGGACTAGCGGGAGGGAAAGAGACCCAGTACTTC
TRBD2	TRBJ2-1	TRBV9	-	CASSVGLAGGGRDEQFF	TGTGCCAGCAGCGTAGGACTAGCGGGGGGAGGTAGGGATGAGCAGTTCTTC
-	TRBJ2-3	TRBV3-1/TRBV3-2	-	CASSQDSGHTQYF	TGTGCCAGCAGCCAAGATTCCGGGCATACGCAGTATTTT
TRBD1	TRBJ1-4	TRBV5-4	-	CASSAQGAGNEKLFF	TGTGCCAGCAGCGCACAGGGGGCGGGGAATGAAAAACTGTTTTTT
-	TRBJ1-1	TRBV4-2	-	CASSQDSRRQPNTEAFF	TGTGCCAGCAGCCAAGATTCGCGTAGACAGCCGAACACTGAAGCTTTCTTT
TRBD2	TRBJ2-3	TRBV5-1	-	CASSLEASGGYADTQYF	TGCGCCAGCAGCTTGGAGGCTAGCGGGGGGTATGCAGATACGCAGTATTTT
-	TRBJ2-5	TRBV19	once	CASSLGGGQETQYF	TGTGCCAGTAGTCTGGGGGGCGGCCAAGAGACCCAGTACTTC
-	TRBJ2-5	TRBV5-1	once	CASSLDGGPQETQYF	TGCGCCAGCAGCTTGGACGGGGGGCCCCAAGAGACCCAGTACTTC
TRBD1	TRBJ1-3	TRBV7-2	-	CASSMTGNSGNTIYF	TGTGCCAGCAGCATGACAGGGAACTCTGGAAACACCATATATTTT
TRBD1	TRBJ1-5	TRBV4-1	once	CASSPDRGPNQPQHF	TGCGCCAGCAGCCCCGACAGGGGACCGAATCAGCCCCAGCATTTT
TRBD2	TRBJ2-1	TRBV9	-	CASTSGTSVFEQFF	TGTGCCAGCACCTCTGGGACTAGCGTTTTTGAGCAGTTCTTC
-	TRBJ1-4	TRBV15	-	CATSRDQPGTGEKLFF	TGTGCCACCAGCAGAGATCAGCCGGGAACGGGTGAAAAACTGTTTTTT
-	TRBJ1-4	TRBV7-9	-	CASSSDRIGKLFF	TGTGCCAGCAGCTCGGACAGAATCGGTAAACTGTTTTTT
-	TRBJ1-2	TRBV19	-	CASSMGGRDGYTF	TGTGCCAGTAGTATGGGGGGGCGAGATGGCTACACCTTC
TRBD1	TRBJ1-1	TRBV24-1	-	CATSAGGTEAFF	TGTGCCACCAGCGCAGGGGGGACTGAAGCTTTCTTT
TRBD2	TRBJ2-1	TRBV19	-	CASSIRSGSSYNEQFF	TGTGCCAGTAGTATCCGTAGCGGGAGTTCCTACAATGAGCAGTTCTTC
-	TRBJ2-3	TRBV15	-	CATSRGAFTSTDTQYF	TGTGCCACCAGCAGAGGGGCGTTCACTAGCACAGATACGCAGTATTTT
TRBD2	TRBJ2-4	TRBV9	-	CASSVTSGGNRNEDIQYF	TGTGCCAGCAGCGTCACCAGCGGGGGCAACAGGAATGAGGACATTCAGTACTTC
-	TRBJ2-2	TRBV10-2	-	CASSRTPNTGELFF	TGCGCCAGCAGTCGGACTCCCAACACCGGGGAGCTGTTTTTT
-	TRBJ1-2	TRBV5-6	-	CASTKDNYGYTF	TGTGCCAGCACTAAGGATAACTATGGCTACACCTTC
-	TRBJ2-5	TRBV2	-	CASSEGNRRQETQYF	TGTGCCAGCAGTGAAGGGAATAGGCGCCAAGAGACCCAGTACTTC
TRBD1	TRBJ1-2	TRBV6-5	-	CASSYYRGTYGYTF	TGTGCCAGCAGTTACTACAGGGGAACCTATGGCTACACCTTC
-	TRBJ1-2	TRBV5-1	-	CASSLGWGNYGYTF	TGCGCCAGCAGCTTGGGGTGGGGAAACTATGGCTACACCTTC
-	TRBJ1-1	TRBV12-3/TRBV12-4	-	CASNWIMNTEAFF	TGTGCCAGCAATTGGATAATGAACACTGAAGCTTTCTTT
-	TRBJ2-5	TRBV5-4	-	CASSFGGGEETQYF	TGTGCCAGCAGCTTTGGTGGGGGCGAAGAGACCCAGTACTTC
TRBD1	TRBJ1-6	TRBV10-2	-	CASRGTGPTYNSPLHF	TGCGCCAGCAGAGGGACAGGGCCCACCTATAATTCACCCCTCCACTTT
-	TRBJ2-2	TRBV3-1/TRBV3-2	-	CASSLALGGAENTGELFF	TGTGCCAGCAGCCTCGCTTTGGGGGGAGCGGAAAACACCGGGGAGCTGTTTTTT
TRBD1	TRBJ2-2	TRBV11-3	once	CASSIRTGGDTGELFF	TGTGCCAGCAGCATTAGGACAGGGGGAGACACCGGGGAGCTGTTTTTT
-	TRBJ1-2	TRBV6-1	-	CASSDGPSWGYTF	TGTGCCAGCAGTGATGGACCATCGTGGGGCTACACCTTC
-	TRBJ2-3	TRBV3-1/TRBV3-2	-	CASSPGGGVTDTQYF	TGTGCCAGCAGCCCTGGTGGCGGGGTCACAGATACGCAGTATTTT
-	TRBJ1-5	TRBV2	-	CASSLYLQPQHF	TGTGCCAGCAGTCTGTATCTTCAGCCCCAGCATTTT
TRBD2	TRBJ2-1	TRBV28	-	CASTPAGVNEQFF	TGTGCCAGCACCCCCGCGGGGGTGAATGAGCAGTTCTTC
-	TRBJ1-2	TRBV5-1	-	CASSLASGGPINYGYTF	TGCGCCAGCAGCTTGGCATCCGGGGGCCCCATTAACTATGGCTACACCTTC
-	TRBJ2-5	TRBV7-9	-	CASSQYPTGSYQETQYF	TGTGCCAGCAGCCAGTATCCTACAGGGTCGTACCAAGAGACCCAGTACTTC
-	TRBJ2-2	TRBV27	once	CASSLYTTGELFF	TGTGCCAGCAGTTTATATACAACCGGGGAGCTGTTTTTT
-	TRBJ1-1	TRBV2	-	CASSSTANTEAFF	TGTGCCAGCAGTTCGACTGCTAACACTGAAGCTTTCTTT
-	TRBJ1-5	TRBV6-1	-	CASSENGFSNQPQHF	TGTGCCAGCAGTGAAAACGGATTTAGCAATCAGCCCCAGCATTTT
-	TRBJ2-1	TRBV19	-	CASSIWRGVAPNEQFF	TGTGCCAGTAGTATCTGGAGGGGGGTAGCGCCCAATGAGCAGTTCTTC
TRBD2	TRBJ2-1	TRBV4-2	-	CASSHGLAGNKYNEQFF	TGTGCCAGCAGCCATGGACTAGCGGGGAACAAATACAATGAGCAGTTCTTC
-	TRBJ2-1	TRBV5-4	-	CASSLATGTEQFF	TGTGCCAGCAGCTTGGCCACGGGGACCGAGCAGTTCTTC
-	TRBJ1-1	TRBV30	-	CAWSGTRGTEAFF	TGTGCCTGGAGTGGGACCCGGGGCACTGAAGCTTTCTTT
-	TRBJ2-2	TRBV5-1	-	CASSLVVAGELFF	TGCGCCAGCAGCTTGGTGGTTGCCGGGGAGCTGTTTTTT